The 10 T cell receptor beta chains reported below all come from one sample, sequenced in a study of cytotoxic CD8 clonotypes in ibrutinib-treated CLL. TCRdb's copy holds only in-frame clones and misses some; the assay was immunoSEQ multiplex PCR. The sample contains about 35,000 clones, nearly 50% of which appear only once. The sample was PBMCs, taken before ibrutinib treatment. The receptors were gathered from a human donor with chronic lymphocytic leukemia.

J is TRBJ1-1 and V is TRBV15, with TRBD1 matching over 9 bases. Germline CDR1 LNHNV, CDR2 YYDKDF (reference sequence). The CDR3 has 14 residues. V lost 4 bases to trimming and J lost 6 bases; unmatched junction nucleotides: 6. The CDR3 here is CATSTHRGLAEAFF. CDR3 in DNA: TGTGCCACCAGCACTCACAGGGGGCTGGCTGAAGCTTTCTTT.

The V and J genes are TRBV7-2 and TRBJ2-7; 9 bases line up with TRBD1. The germline V gene encodes CDR1 SGHTA and CDR2 FQGNSA. V was pared by 1 base and J by 2 bases, with 6 bases of the junction left unmatched. The CDR3 extends over 16 amino acids. CDR3 residues: CASSLGGTGSPYEQYF. CDR3 in DNA: TGTGCCAGCAGCTTAGGGGGGACAGGGTCCCCCTACGAGCAGTACTTC.

This chain uses TRBV5-1 with TRBJ2-1, with 9 bases fitting TRBD2. Germline CDR1 is SGHRS and CDR2 is YFSETQ. V gave up 4 bases and J gave up 1 base; unmatched junction bases: 12. The CDR3 loop spans 18 amino acids. The CDR3 loop reads CASSPTAGGTLSYNEQFF. CDR3 DNA: TGCGCCAGCAGCCCGACAGCGGGGGGAACCCTTTCCTACAATGAGCAGTTCTTC.

The CDR3 coding sequence is TGTGCCAGCAGTTTGCGCAGGGGTGCGTCGGATGAGCAGTTCTTC. It specifies CASSLRRGASDEQFF. The chain has TRBV27 and TRBJ2-1; D is possibly TRBD1 (6 bases). Trimming took 3 bases from V and 8 from J, leaving 17 bases between them. The V gene's germline CDR1 is MNHEY and CDR2 SMNVEV (reference sequence). The CDR3 contains 15 residues.

The chain uses TRBV2 and TRBJ1-1; 9 positions match TRBD1. The CDR3 totals 18 residues. J was trimmed by 4 bases and V by 6 bases; bases with no gene match: 18. Germline loops: CDR1 SNHLY, CDR2 FYNNEI. DNA for the CDR3: TGTGCCAGCAGGGCCGGGACAGGGTTAAGGAGAGTCGGCACTGAAGCTTTCTTT. Translated, it gives CASRAGTGLRRVGTEAFF.

V gene TRBV4-2 combines with J gene TRBJ1-2; 12 bases agree with TRBD1. The CDR3 has 15 amino acids. In germline, CDR1 is LGHNA, CDR2 YNFKEQ. Germline trimming cut 1 base from V and 7 bases from J; bases unmatched to any gene: 4. The CDR3 loop reads CASSQAGTGGSGYTF. In nucleotides, the CDR3 is TGTGCCAGCAGCCAAGCAGGGACAGGGGGCTCTGGCTACACCTTC.

The rearrangement links TRBV7-2 to TRBJ2-7; 7 nucleotides match TRBD1. Losses at the gene ends were 5 bases for V and 8 bases for J; bases not matched to a gene: 9. This CDR3 has 13 residues. Looked up from germline, CDR1 is SGHTA and CDR2 is FQGNSA. CDR3 in amino acids: CASSIKTGDQQYF. CDR3 DNA sequence: TGTGCCAGCAGCATAAAAACAGGGGACCAGCAGTACTTC.

The V and J genes are TRBV6-4 and TRBJ2-3; unclear D gene. The CDR3 covers 13 residues. The germline V gene has CDR1 MRHNA and CDR2 SNTAGT. V lost 2 bases, J lost 3 bases, and 6 bases lay in between. CDR3: CASSDRNTDTQYF. CDR3 DNA: TGTGCCAGCAGTGACAGGAATACAGATACGCAGTATTTT.

The rearrangement joins TRBV11-1 to TRBJ2-7; 10 bases fit TRBD2. With V trimmed by 5 bases and J by 2 bases, 6 bases remained unmatched. CDR3 length: 15 amino acids. Per the germline V gene, CDR1 is SGHAT and CDR2 is FQDESV (reference sequence). The CDR3 sequence is CASSPAGGIPYEQYF. CDR3 coding DNA: TGTGCCAGCAGCCCAGCGGGGGGGATCCCCTACGAGCAGTACTTC. The variable domain in full, completed from reference TRBV11-1 and TRBJ2-7, reads EAEVAQSPRYKITEKSQAVAFWCDPISGHATLYWYRQILGQGPELLVQFQDESVVDDSQLPKDRFSAERLKGVDSTLKIQPAELGDSAMYLCASSPAGGIPYEQYFGPGTRLTVT.

This clone has a handful of counts. The chain has TRBV6-6 and TRBJ2-4, with 8 bases aligning to TRBD1. There are 14 residues in the CDR3. The J segment lost 6 bases and the V segment lost 5 bases, leaving 6 bases of the junction unmatched. Germline CDR1 and CDR2: MNHNY and SVGAGI (reference sequence). The CDR3: CASSTQGAGNIQYF. CDR3 sequence (DNA): TGTGCCAGCAGTACCCAGGGGGCTGGAAACATTCAGTACTTC.